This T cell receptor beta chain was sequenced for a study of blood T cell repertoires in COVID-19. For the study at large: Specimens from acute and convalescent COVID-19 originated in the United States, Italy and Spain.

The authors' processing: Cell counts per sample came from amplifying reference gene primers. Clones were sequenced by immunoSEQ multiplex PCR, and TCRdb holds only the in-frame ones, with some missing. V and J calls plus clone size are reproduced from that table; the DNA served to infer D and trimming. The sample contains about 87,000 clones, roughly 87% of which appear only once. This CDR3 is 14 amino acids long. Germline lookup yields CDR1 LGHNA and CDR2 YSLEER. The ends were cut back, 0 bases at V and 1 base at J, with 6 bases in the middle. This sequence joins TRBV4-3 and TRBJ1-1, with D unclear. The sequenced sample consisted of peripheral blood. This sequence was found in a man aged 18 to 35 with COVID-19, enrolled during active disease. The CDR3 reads CASSQDPQNTEAFF. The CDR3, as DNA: TGCGCCAGCAGCCAAGACCCACAGAACACTGAAGCTTTCTTT.